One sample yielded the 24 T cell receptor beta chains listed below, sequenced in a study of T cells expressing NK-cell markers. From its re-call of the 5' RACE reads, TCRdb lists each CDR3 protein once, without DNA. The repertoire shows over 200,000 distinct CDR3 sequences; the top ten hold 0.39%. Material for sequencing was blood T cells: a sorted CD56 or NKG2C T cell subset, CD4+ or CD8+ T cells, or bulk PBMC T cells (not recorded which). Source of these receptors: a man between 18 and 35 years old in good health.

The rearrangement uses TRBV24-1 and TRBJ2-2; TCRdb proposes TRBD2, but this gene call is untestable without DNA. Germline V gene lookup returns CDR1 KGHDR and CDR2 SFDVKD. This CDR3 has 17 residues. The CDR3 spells CATSDFGGTDDTGELFF.

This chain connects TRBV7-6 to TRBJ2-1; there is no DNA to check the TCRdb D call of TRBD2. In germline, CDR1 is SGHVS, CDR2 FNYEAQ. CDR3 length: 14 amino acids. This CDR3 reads CASSYKSRAHEQFF.

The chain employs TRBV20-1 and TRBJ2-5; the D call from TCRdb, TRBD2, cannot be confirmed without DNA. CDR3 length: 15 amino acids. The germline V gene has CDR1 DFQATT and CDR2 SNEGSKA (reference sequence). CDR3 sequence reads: CSARAPSGTYETQYF.

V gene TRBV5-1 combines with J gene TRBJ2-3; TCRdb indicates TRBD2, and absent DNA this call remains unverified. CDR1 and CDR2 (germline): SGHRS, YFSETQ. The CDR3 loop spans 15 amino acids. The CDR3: CASSPLAGGPDTQYF.

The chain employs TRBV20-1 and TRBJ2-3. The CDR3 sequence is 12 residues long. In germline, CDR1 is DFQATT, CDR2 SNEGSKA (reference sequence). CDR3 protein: CSAILGTDTQYF.

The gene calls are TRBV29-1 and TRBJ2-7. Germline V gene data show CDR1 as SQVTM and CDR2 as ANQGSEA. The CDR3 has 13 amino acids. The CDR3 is CSARVSGAYEQYF.

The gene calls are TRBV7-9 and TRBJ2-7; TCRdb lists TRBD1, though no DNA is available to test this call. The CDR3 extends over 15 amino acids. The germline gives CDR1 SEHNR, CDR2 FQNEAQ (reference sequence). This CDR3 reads CASSLASNRGREQYF.

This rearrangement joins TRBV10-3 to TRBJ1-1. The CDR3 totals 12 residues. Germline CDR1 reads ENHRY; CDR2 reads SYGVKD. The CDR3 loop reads CAVGEGITEAFF.

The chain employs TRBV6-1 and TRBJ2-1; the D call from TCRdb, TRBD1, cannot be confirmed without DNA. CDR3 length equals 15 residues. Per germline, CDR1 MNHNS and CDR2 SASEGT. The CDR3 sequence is CASRIVSGQNNEQFF.

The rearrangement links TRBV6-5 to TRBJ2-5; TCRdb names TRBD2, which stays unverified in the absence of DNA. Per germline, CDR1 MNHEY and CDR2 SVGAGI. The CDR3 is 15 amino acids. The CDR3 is CASSSLAGGKETQYF.

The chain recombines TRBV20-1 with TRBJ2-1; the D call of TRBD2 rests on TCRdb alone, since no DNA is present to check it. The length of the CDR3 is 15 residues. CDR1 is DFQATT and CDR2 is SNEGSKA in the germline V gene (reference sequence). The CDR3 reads CSGGTSGRGYNEQFF.

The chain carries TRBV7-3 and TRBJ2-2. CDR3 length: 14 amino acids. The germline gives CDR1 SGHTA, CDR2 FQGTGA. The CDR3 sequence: CASSQLANTGELFF.

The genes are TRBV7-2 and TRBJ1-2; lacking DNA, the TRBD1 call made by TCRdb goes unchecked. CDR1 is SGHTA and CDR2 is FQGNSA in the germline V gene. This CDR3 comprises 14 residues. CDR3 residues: CASSPRTGNYGYTF.

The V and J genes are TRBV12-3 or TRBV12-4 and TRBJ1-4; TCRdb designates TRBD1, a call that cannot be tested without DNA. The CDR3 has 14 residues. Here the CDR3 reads CASSLSQGNEKLFF.

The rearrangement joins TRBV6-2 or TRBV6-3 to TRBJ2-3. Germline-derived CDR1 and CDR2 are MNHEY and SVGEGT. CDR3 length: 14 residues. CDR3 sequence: CASSYPVKTDTQYF.

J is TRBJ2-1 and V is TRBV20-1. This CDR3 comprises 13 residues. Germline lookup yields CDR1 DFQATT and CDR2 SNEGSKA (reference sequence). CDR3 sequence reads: CSANGRADDEQFF.

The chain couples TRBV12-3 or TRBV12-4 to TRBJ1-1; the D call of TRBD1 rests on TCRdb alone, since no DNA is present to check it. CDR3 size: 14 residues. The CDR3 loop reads CASTPGQGRTEAFF.

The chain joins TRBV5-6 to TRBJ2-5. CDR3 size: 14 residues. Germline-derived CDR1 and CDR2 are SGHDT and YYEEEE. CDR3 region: CASSLYEYEETQYF.

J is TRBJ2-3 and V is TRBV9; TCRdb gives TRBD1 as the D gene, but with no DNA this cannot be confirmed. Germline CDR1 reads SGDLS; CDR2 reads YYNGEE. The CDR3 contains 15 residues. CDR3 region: CASSVASGGSDTQYF.

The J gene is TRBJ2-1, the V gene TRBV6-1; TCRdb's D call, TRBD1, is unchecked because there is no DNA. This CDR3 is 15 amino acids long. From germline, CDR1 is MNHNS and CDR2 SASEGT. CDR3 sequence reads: CASSTGEGYYNEQFF.

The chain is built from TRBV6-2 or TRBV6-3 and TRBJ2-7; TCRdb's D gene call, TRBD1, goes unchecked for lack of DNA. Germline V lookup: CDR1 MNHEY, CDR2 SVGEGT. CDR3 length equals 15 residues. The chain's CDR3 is CASSYPGIFLREQYF.

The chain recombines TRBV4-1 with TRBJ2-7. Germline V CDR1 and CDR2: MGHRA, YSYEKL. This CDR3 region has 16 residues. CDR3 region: CASSQDYHGVTYEQYF.

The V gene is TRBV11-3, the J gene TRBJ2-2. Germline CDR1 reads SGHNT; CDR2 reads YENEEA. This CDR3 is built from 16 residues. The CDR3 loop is CASSLVTGWNTGELFF.

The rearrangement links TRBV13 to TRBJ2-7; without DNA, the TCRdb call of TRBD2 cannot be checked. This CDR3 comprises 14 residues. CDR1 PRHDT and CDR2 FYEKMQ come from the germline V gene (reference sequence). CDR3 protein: CASSRAGGAYEQYF.